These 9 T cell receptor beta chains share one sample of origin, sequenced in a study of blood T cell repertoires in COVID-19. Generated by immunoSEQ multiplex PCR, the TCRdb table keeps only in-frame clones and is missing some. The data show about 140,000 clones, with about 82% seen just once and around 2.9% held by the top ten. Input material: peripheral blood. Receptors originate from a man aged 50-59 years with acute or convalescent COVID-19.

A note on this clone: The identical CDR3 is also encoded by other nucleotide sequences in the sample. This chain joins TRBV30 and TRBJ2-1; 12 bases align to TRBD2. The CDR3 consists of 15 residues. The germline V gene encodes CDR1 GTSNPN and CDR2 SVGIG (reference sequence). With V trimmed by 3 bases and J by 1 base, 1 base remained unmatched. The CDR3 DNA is TGTGCCTGGAGACTAGCGGGGGGATCCTACAATGAGCAGTTCTTC. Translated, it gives CAWRLAGGSYNEQFF.

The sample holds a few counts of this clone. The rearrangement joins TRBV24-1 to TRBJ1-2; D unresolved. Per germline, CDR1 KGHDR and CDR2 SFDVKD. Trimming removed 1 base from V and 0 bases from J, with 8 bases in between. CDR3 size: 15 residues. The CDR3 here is CATSDFGNSNYGYTF. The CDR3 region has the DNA TGTGCCACCAGTGATTTCGGTAATTCTAACTATGGCTACACCTTC.

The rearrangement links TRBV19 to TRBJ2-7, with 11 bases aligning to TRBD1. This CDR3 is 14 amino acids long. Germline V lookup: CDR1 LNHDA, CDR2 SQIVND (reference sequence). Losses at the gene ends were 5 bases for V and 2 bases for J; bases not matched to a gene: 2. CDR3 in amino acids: CASSSGQGAYEQYF. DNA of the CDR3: TGTGCCAGTAGTTCGGGACAGGGGGCCTACGAGCAGTACTTC.

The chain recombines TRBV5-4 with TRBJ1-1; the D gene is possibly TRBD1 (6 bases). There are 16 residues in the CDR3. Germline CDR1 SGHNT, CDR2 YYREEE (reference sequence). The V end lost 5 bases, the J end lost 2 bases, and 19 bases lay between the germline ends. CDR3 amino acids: CASRMGGTLGNTEAFF. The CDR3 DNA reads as TGTGCCAGCAGAATGGGGGGGACACTCGGTAACACTGAAGCTTTCTTT.

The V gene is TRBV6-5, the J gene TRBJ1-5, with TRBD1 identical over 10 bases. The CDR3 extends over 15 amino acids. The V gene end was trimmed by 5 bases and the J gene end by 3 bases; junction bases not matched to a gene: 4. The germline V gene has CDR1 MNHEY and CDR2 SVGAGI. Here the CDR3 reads CASSRDRGNNQPQHF. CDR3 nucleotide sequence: TGTGCCAGCAGTCGGGACAGGGGTAACAATCAGCCCCAGCATTTT.

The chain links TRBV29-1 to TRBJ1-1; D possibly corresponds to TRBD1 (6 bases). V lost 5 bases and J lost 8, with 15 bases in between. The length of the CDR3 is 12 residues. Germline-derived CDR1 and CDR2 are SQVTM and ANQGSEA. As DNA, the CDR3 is TGCAGCGTTTGTCGGGGGGCCCACGAAGCTTTCTTT. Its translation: CSVCRGAHEAFF.

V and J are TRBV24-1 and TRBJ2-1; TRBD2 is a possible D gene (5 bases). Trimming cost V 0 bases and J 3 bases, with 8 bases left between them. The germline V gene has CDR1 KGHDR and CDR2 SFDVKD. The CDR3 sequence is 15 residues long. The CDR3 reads CATSDLQDFYNEQFF. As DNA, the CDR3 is TGTGCCACCAGTGATTTGCAGGACTTCTACAATGAGCAGTTCTTC.

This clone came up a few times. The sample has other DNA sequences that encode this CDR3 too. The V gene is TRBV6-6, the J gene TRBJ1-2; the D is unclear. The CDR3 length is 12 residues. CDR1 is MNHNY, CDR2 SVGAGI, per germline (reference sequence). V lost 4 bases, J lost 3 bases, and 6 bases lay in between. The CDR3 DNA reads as TGTGCCAGCAGTTCAGGTGACTATGGCTACACCTTC. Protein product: CASSSGDYGYTF.

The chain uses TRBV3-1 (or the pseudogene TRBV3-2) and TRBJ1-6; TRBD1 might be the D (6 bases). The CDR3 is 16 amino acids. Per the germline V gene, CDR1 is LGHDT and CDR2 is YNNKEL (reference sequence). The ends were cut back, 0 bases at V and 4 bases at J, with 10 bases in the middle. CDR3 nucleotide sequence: TGTGCCAGCAGCCAAGACCAGACAGGATATAATTCACCCCTCCACTTT. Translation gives CASSQDQTGYNSPLHF.